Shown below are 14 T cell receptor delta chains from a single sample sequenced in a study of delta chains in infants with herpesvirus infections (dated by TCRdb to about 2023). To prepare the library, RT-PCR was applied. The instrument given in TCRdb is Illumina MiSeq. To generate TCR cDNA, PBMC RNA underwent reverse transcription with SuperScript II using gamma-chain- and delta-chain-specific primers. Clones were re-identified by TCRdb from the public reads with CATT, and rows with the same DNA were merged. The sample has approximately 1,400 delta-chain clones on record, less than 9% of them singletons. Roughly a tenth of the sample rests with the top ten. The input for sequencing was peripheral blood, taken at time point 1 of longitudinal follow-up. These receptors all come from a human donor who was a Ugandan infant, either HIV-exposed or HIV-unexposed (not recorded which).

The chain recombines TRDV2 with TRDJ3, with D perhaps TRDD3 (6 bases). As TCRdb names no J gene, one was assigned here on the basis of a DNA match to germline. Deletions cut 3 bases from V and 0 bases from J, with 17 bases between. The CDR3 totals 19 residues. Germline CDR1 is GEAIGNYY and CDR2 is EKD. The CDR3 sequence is CACDRATGTDSWDTRQMFF. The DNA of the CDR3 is TGTGCCTGTGACCGCGCTACTGGGACCGACTCCTGGGACACCCGACAGATGTTTTTC.

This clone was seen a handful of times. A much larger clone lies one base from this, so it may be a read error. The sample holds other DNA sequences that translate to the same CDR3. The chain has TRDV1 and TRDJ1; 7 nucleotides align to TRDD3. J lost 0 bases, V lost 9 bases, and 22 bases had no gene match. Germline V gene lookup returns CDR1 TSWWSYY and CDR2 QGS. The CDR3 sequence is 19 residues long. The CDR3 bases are TGTGCTCTGGGGCGACTCCCCCCGGTCCCACTGGGGTACACCGATAAACTCATCTTT. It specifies CALGRLPPVPLGYTDKLIF.

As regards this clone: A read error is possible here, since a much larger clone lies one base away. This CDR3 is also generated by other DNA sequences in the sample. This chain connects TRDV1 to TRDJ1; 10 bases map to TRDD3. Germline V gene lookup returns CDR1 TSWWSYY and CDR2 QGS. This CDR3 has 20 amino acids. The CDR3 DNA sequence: TGCGCTCTTGGGGAACCCGATTTGTACTGGGGGATGTGCGATTCCGATAAACTCATCTTT. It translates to CALGEPDLYWGMCDSDKLIF.

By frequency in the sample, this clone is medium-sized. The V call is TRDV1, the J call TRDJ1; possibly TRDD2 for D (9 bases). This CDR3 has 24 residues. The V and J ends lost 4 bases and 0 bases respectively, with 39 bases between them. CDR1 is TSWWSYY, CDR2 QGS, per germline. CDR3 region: CALGGPSRPSYENWGLEYTDKLIF. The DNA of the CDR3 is TGTGCTCTTGGGGGCCCCTCCCGCCCTTCCTACGAAAACTGGGGGTTGGAGTACACCGATAAACTCATCTTT.

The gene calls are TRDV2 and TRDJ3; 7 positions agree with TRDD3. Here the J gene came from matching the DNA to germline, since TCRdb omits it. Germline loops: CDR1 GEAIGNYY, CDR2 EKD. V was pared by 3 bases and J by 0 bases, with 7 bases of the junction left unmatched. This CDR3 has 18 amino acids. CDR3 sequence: CACDLLGGSSWDTRQMFF. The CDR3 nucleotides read TGTGCCTGTGACCTTCTGGGGGGGAGCTCCTGGGACACCCGACAGATGTTTTTC.

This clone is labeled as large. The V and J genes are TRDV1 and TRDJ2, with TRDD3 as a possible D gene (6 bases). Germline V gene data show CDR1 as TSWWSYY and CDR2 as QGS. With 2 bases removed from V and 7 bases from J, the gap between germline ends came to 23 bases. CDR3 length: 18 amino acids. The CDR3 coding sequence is TGTGCTCTTGGGGAAACCTCGGGTAGGAAGGGGGAGCAAGCACAACTCTTCTTT. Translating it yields CALGETSGRKGEQAQLFF.

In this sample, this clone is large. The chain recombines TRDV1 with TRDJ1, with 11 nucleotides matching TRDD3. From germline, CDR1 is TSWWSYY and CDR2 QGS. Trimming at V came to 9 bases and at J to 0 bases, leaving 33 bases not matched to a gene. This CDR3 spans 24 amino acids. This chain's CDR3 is CALLVLHSQPWGIRERRNTDKLIF. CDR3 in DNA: TGTGCTCTCCTGGTGTTACATTCCCAGCCTTGGGGGATACGTGAGAGAAGAAACACCGATAAACTCATCTTT.

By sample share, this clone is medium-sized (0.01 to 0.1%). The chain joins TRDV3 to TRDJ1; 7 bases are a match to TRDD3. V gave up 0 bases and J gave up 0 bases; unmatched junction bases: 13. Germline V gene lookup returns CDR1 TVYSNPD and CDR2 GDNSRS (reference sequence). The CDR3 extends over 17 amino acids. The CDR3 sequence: CAFRHSILGPHTDKLIF. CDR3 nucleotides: TGTGCCTTTAGACACAGTATACTGGGGCCCCACACCGATAAACTCATCTTT.

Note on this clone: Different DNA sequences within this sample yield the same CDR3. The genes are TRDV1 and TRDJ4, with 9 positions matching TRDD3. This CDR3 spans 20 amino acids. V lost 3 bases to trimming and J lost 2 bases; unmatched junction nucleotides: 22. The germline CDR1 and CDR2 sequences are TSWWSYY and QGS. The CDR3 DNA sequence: TGTGCTCTTGGGGACCCTCTACGGAGTTGGTACTGGGGGACATCAAGACCCCTGATCTTT. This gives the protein CALGDPLRSWYWGTSRPLIF.

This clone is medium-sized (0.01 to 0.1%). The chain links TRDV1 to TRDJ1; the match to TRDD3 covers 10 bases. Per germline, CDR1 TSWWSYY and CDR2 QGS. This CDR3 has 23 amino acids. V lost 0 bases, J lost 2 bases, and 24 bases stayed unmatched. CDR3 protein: CALGELSPFPVLGDVGETDKLIF. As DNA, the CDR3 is TGTGCTCTTGGGGAACTTAGCCCTTTCCCAGTACTGGGGGATGTGGGGGAAACCGATAAACTCATCTTT.

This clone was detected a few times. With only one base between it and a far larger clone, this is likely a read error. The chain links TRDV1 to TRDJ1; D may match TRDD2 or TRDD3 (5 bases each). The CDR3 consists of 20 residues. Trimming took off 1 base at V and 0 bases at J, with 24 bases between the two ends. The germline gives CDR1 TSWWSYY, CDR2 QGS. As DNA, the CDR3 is TGTGCTCTTGGGGAACGATGGTGCCTACTTGATACTCGGTACACCGATAAACTCATCTTT. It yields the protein CALGERWCLLDTRYTDKLIF.

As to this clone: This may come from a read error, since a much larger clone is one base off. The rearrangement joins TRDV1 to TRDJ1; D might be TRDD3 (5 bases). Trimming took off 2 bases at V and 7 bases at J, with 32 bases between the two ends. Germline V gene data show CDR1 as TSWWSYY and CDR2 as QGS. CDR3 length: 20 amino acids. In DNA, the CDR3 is TGTGCTCTTGGGGAATCCGCCTTGGCTACGTCAACACCCCAGGGGGCTAAACTCATCTTT. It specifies CALGESALATSTPQGAKLIF.

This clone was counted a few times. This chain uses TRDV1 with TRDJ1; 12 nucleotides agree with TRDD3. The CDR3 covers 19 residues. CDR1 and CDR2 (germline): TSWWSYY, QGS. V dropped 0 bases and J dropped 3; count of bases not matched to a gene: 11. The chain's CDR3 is CALGELPVLGDTGPDKLIF. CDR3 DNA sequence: TGTGCTCTTGGGGAACTTCCGGTACTGGGGGATACCGGGCCCGATAAACTCATCTTT.

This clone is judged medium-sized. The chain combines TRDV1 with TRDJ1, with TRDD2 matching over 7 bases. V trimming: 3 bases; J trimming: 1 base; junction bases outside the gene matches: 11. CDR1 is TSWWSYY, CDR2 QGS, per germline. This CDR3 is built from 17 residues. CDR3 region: CALGDPIPTRLTDKLIF. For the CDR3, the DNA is TGTGCTCTTGGGGACCCCATTCCTACGAGGCTCACCGATAAACTCATCTTT.